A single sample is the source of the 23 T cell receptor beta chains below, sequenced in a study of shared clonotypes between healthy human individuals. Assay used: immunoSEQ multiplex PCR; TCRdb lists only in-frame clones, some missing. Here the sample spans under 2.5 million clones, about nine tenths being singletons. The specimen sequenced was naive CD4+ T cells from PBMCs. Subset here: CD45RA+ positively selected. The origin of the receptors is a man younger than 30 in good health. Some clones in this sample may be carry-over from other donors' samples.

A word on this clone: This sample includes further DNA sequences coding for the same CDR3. The CDR3 DNA is TGCAGGGCAGGGATTAACTATGGCTACACCTTC. It translates to CRAGINYGYTF. This chain uses TRBV20-1 with TRBJ1-2; TRBD1 is a possible D gene (5 bases). The CDR3 loop spans 11 amino acids. Looked up from germline, CDR1 is DFQATT and CDR2 is SNEGSKA (reference sequence).

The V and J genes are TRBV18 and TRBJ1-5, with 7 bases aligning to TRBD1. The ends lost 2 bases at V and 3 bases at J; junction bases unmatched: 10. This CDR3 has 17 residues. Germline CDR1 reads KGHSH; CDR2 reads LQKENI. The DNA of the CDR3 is TGTGCCAGCTCACCAGAGGCAGGGGGTTACCCCAATCAGCCCCAGCATTTT. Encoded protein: CASSPEAGGYPNQPQHF.

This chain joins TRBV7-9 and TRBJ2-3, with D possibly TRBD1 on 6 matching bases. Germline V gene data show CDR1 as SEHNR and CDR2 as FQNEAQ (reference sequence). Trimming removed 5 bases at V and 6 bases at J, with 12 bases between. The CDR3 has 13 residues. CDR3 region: CASSVHRADTQYF. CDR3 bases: TGTGCCAGCAGCGTTCACAGGGCGGATACGCAGTATTTT.

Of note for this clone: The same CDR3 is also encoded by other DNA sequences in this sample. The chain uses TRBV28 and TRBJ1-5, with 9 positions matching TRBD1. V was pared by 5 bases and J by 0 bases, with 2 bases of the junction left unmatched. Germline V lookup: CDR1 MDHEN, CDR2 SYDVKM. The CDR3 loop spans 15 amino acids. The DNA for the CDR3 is TGTGCCAGCAGTAGGACAGGGGCTAGCAATCAGCCCCAGCATTTT. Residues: CASSRTGASNQPQHF. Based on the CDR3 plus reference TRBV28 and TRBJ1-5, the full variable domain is DVKVTQSSRYLVKRTGEKVFLECVQDMDHENMFWYRQDPGLGLRLIYFSYDVKMKEKGDIPEGYSVSREKKERFSLILESASTNQTSMYLCASSRTGASNQPQHFGDGTRLSIL.

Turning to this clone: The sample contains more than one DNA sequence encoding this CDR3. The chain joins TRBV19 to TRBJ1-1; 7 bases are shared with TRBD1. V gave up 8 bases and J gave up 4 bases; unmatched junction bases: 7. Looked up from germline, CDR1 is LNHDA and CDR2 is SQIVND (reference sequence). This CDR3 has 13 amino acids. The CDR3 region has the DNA TGTGCCAGTGTCGACAGGGTGGGCACTGAAGCTTTCTTT. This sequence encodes CASVDRVGTEAFF.

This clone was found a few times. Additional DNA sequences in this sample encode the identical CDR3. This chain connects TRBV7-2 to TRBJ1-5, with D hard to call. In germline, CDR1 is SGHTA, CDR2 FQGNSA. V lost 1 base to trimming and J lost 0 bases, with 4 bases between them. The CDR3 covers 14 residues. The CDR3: CASSLDSSNQPQHF. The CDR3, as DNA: TGTGCCAGCAGCTTAGACAGTAGCAATCAGCCCCAGCATTTT.

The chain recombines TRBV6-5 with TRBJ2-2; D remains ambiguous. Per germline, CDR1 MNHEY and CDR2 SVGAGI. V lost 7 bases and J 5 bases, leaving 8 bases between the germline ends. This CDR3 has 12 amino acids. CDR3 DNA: TGTGCCAGCATTACACCAACCGGGGAGCTGTTTTTT. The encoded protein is CASITPTGELFF.

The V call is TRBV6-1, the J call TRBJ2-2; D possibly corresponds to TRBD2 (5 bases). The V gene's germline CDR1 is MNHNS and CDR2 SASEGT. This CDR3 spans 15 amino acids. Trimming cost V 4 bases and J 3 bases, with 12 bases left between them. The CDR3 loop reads CASSALVRDTGELFF. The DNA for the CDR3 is TGTGCCAGCAGTGCCCTCGTGCGGGACACCGGGGAGCTGTTTTTT.

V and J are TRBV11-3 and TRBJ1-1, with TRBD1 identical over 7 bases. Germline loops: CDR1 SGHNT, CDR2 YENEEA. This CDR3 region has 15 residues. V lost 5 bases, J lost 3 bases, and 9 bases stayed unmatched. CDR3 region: CASSLGQPWDTEAFF. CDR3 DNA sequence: TGTGCCAGCAGCCTGGGACAGCCATGGGACACTGAAGCTTTCTTT.

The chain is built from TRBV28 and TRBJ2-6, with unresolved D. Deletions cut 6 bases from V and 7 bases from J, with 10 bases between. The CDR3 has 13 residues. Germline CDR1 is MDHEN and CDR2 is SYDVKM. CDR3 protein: CASRHPIANVLTF. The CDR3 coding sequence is TGTGCCAGCAGACACCCGATCGCCAACGTCCTGACTTTC.

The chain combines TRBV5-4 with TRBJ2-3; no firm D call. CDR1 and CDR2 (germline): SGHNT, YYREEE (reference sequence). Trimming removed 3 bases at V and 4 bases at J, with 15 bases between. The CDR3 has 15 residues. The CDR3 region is CASSSPRERADTQYF. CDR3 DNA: TGTGCCAGCAGCTCCCCAAGGGAACGAGCAGATACGCAGTATTTT. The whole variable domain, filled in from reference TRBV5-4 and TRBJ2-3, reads ETGVTQSPTHLIKTRGQQVTLRCSSQSGHNTVSWYQQALGQGPQFIFQYYREEENGRGNFPPRFSGLQFPNYSSELNVNALELDDSALYLCASSSPRERADTQYFGPGTRLTVL.

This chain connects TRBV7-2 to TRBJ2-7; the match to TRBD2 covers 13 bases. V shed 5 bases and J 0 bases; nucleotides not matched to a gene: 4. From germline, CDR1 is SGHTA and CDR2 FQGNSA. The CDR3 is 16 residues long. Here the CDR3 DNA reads TGTGCCAGCAGCCAGGGACTAGCGGGACTCTCCTACGAGCAGTACTTC. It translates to CASSQGLAGLSYEQYF.

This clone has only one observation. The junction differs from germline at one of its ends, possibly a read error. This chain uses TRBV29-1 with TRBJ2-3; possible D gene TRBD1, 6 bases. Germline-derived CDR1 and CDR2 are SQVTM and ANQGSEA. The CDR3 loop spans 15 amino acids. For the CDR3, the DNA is TGCAGCGTTGGAGGTTTGGGCAGGGGCGCAGATACGCAATATTTT. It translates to CSVGGLGRGADTQYF.

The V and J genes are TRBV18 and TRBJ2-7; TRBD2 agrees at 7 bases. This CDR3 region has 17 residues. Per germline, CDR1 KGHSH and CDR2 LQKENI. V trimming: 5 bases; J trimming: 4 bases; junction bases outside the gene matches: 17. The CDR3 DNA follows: TGTGCCAGCTCAAGCGGGGCCCGACCTTCGTCGAGGTACGAGCAGTACTTC. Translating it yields CASSSGARPSSRYEQYF.

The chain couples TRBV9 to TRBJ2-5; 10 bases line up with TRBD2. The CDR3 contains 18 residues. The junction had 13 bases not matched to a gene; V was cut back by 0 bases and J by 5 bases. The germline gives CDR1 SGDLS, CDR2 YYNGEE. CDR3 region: CASSVGSGLAGVAETQYF. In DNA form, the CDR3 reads TGTGCCAGCAGCGTAGGATCTGGGCTAGCGGGGGTCGCGGAGACCCAGTACTTC.

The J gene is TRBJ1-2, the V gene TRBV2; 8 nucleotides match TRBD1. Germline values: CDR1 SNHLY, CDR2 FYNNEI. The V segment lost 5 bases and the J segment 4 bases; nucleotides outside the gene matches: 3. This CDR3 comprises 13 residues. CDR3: CASSIQGVYGYTF. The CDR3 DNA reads TGTGCCAGCAGTATACAGGGGGTCTATGGCTACACCTTC.

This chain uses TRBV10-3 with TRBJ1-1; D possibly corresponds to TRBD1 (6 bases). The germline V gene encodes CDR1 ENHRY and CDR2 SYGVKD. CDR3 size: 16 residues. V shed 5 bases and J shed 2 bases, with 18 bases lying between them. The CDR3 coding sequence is TGTGCCATCAGTAATACACTACAGGGACTAAACACTGAAGCTTTCTTT. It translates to CAISNTLQGLNTEAFF.

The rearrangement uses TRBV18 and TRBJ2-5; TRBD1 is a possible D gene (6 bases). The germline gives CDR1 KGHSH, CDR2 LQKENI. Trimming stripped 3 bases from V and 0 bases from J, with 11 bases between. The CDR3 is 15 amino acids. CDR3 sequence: CASSPTDSHQETQYF. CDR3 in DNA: TGTGCCAGCTCACCGACGGACAGCCACCAAGAGACCCAGTACTTC.

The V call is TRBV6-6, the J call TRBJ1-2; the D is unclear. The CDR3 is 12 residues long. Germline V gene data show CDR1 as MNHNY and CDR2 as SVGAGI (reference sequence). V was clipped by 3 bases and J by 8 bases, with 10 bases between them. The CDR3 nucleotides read TGTGCCAGCAGTTATCCGGGGAGAGGCTACACCTTC. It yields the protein CASSYPGRGYTF.

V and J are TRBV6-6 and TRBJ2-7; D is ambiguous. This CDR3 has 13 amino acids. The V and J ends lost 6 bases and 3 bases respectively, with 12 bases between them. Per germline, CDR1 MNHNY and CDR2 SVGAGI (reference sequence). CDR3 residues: CASSIGRNYEQYF. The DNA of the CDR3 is TGTGCCAGCAGCATCGGACGGAACTACGAGCAGTACTTC.

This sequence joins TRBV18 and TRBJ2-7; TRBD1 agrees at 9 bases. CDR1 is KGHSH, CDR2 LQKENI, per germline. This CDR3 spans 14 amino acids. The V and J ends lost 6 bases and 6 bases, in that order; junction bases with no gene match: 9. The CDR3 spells CASSLQGASLEQYF. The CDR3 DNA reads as TGTGCCAGCTCCCTACAGGGGGCGTCTCTCGAGCAGTACTTC.

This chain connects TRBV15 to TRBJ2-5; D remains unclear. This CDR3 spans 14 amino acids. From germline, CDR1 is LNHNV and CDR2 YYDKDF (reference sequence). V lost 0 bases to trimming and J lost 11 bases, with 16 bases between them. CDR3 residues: CATSRDLLGQEQYF. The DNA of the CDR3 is TGTGCCACCAGCAGAGATCTCCTTGGGCAGGAGCAGTACTTC.

As DNA, the CDR3 is TGCGCCAGCAGCATTAAGGGGGGTACGCAGTATTTT. Its translation: CASSIKGGTQYF. The J gene is TRBJ2-3, the V gene TRBV5-1, with D perhaps assigned TRBD1 or TRBD2 (6 bases each). This CDR3 spans 12 amino acids. Germline V CDR1 and CDR2: SGHRS, YFSETQ. Trimming removed 4 bases from V and 8 bases from J, with 11 bases in between. The entire variable domain, with the rest obtained from reference TRBV5-1 and TRBJ2-3, is as follows: KAGVTQTPRYLIKTRGQQVTLSCSPISGHRSVSWYQQTPGQGLQFLFEYFSETQRNKGNFPGRFSGRQFSNSRSEMNVSTLELGDSALYLCASSIKGGTQYFGPGTRLTVL.